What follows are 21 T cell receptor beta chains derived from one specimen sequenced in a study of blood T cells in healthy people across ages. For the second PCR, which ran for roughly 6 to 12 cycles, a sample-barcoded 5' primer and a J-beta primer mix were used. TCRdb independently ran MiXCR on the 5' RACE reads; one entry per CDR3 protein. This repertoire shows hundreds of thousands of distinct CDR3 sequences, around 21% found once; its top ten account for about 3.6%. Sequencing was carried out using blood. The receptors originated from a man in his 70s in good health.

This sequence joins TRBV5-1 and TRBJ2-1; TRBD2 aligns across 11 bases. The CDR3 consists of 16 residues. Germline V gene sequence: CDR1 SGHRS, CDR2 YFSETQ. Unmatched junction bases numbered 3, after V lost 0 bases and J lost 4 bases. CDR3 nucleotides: TGCGCCAGCAGCTTGGCTAGCGGGAGGCCTTACAATGAGCAGTTCTTC. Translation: CASSLASGRPYNEQFF.

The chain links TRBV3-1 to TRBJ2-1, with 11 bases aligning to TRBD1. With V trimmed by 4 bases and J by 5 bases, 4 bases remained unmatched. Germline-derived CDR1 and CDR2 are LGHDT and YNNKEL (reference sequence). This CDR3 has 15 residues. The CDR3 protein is CASSLRDRGDNEQFF. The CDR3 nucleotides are TGTGCCAGCAGCCTCCGGGACAGGGGGGACAATGAGCAGTTCTTC.

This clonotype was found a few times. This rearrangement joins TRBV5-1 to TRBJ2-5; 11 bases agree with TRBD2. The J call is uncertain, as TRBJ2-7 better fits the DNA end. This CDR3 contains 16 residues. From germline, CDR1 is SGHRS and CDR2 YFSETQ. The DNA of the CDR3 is TGCGCCAGCAGCACGACAACTAGCGGGAGCCCCTACGAGCAGTACTTC. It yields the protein CASSTTTSGSPYEQYF.

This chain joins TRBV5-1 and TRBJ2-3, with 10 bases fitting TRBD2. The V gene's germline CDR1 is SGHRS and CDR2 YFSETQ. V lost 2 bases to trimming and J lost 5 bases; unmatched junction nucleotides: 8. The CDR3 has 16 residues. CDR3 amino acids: CASSFLTSGTIDTQYF. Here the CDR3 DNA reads TGCGCCAGCAGCTTCTTAACTAGCGGGACTATAGATACGCAGTATTTT.

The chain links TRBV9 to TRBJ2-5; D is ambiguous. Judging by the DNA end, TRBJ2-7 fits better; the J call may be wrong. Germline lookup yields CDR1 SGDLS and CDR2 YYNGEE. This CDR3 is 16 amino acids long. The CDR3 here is CASSPHVRIGSYEQYF. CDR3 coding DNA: TGTGCCAGCAGCCCCCATGTCCGGATAGGCTCCTACGAGCAGTACTTC.

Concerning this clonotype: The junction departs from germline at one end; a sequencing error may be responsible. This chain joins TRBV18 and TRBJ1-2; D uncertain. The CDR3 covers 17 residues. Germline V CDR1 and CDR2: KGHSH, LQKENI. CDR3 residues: CASSPRTKDSGSYGYTF. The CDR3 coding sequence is TGTGCCAGCTCACCCCGAACTAAGGACTCCGGGAGCTATGGCTACACATTC.

The CDR3 sequence is CASSQGGLGQPQHF. As DNA, the CDR3 is TGTGCCAGCAGCCAAGGGGGGCTCGGTCAGCCCCAGCATTTT. The chain couples TRBV14 to TRBJ1-5; D is possibly TRBD1 (6 bases). Germline V lookup: CDR1 SGHDN, CDR2 FVKESK. The V end lost 1 base, the J end lost 6 bases, and 10 bases lay between the germline ends. The CDR3 runs to 14 residues.

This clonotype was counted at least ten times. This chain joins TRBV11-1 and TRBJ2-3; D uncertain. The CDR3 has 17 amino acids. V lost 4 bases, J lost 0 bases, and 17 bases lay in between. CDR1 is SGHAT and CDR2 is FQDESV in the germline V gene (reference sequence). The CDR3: CASSSAFGYPSTDTQYF. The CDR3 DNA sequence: TGTGCCAGCAGCTCAGCTTTTGGGTATCCAAGCACAGATACGCAGTATTTT.

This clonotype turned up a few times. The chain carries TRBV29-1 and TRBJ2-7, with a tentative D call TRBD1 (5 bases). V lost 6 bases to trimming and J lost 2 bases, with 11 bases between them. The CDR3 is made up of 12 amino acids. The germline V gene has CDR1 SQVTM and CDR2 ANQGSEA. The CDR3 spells CSVLDSTYEQYF. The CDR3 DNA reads TGCAGCGTGCTTGACAGTACCTACGAGCAGTACTTC.

For the CDR3, the DNA is TGCAGTGCTAGAGATTACGGGTTAAAAGGTGAGCAGTTCTTC. Its protein is CSARDYGLKGEQFF. The J gene is TRBJ2-7, the V gene TRBV20-1; D ambiguous. The J call may be faulty, since TRBJ2-1 better matches the DNA end. The CDR3 totals 14 residues. CDR1 and CDR2 (germline): DFQATT, SNEGSKA (reference sequence).

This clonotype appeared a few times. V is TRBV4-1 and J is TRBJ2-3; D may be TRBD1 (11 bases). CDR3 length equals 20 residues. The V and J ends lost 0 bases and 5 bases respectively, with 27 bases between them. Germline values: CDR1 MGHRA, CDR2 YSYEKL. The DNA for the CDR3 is TGCGCCAGCAGCCAAGACGGACAGGGGGCGCCTAGCGGGAGAGGAGATACGCAGTATTTT. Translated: CASSQDGQGAPSGRGDTQYF.

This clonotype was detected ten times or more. CDR3 nucleotide sequence: TGTGCCATCAGTGAACGCAATCAGCCCCAGCATTTT. Amino acids: CAISERNQPQHF. The chain has TRBV10-3 and TRBJ1-5; D remains unclear. Germline loops: CDR1 ENHRY, CDR2 SYGVKD. Trimming removed 3 bases from V and 2 bases from J, with 2 bases in between. The CDR3 length is 12 residues.

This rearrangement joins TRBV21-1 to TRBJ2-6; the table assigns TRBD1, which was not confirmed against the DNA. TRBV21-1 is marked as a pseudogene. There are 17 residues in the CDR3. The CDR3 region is CASSTGQGRPGANVLTF. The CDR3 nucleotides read TGTGCCAGCAGCACGGGACAGGGAAGGCCTGGGGCCAACGTCCTGACTTTC.

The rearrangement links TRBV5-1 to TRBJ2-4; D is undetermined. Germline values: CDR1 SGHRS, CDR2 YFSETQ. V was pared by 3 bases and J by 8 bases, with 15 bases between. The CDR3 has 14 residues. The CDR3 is CASSSGLERYIQYF. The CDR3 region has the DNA TGCGCCAGCAGCTCGGGTCTAGAAAGGTACATTCAGTACTTC.

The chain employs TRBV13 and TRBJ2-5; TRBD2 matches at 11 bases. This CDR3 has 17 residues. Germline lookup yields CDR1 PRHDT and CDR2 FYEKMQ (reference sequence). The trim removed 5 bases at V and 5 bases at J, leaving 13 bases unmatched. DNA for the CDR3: TGTGCCAGCAGCCCCGGGACTAGCGGCCCAGAAGGGGAGACCCAGTACTTC. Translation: CASSPGTSGPEGETQYF.

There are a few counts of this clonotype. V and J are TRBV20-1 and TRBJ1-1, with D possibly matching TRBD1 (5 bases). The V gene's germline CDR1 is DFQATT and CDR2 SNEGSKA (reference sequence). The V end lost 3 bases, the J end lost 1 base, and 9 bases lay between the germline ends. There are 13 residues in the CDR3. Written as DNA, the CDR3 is TGCAGTGCTAGCGGGGACGGGAACACTGAAGCTTTCTTT. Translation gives CSASGDGNTEAFF.

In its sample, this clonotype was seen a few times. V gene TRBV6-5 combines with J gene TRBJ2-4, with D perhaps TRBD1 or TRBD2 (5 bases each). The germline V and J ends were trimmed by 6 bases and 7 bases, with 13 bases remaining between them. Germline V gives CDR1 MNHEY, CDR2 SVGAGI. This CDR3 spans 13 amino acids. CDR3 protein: CASSSRGRNIQYF. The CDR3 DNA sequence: TGTGCCAGCAGCAGCCGGGGACGGAACATTCAGTACTTC.

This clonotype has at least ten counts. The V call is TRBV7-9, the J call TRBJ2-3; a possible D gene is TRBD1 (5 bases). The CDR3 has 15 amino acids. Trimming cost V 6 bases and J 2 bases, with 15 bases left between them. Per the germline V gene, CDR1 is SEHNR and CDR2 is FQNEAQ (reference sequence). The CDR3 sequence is CASSITGLDTDTQYF. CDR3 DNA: TGTGCCAGCAGTATAACAGGTCTAGACACAGATACGCAGTATTTT.

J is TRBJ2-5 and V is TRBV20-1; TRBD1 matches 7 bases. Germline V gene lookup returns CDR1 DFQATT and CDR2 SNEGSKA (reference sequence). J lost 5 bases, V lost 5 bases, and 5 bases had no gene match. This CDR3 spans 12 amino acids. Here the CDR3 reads CSARQGVETQYF. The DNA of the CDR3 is TGCAGTGCTCGACAGGGTGTGGAGACCCAGTACTTC.

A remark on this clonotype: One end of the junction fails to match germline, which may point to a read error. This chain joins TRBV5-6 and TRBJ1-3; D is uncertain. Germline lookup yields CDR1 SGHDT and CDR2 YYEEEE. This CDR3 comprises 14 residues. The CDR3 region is CASSRGTEENTIYF. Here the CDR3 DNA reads TGCGCCAGCAGCCGAGGTACGGAAGAAAACACCATATATTTT.

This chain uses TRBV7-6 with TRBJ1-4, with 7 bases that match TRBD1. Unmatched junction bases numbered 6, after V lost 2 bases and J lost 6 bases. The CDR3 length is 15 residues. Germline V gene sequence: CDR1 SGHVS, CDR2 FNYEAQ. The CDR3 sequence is CASSLTGTEYEKLFF. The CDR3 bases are TGTGCCAGCAGCTTAACCGGGACAGAGTATGAAAAACTGTTTTTT.